Listed below are T cell receptor beta chains from one sample, sequenced in a study of blood T cells in healthy people across ages. A single record per CDR3 protein comes from TCRdb applying MiXCR to the 5' RACE reads. In the table there are roughly 1,700,000 distinct CDR3 sequences, under 30% of which are singletons. The sample comprised blood. These receptors were obtained from a woman aged 25-40 years in good health. The CDR3 runs from the conserved cysteine through the conserved F or W. A D gene is named only where the DNA matches it firmly. Part of the rows lack a size; the others show once, few, many or a class for expanded clones.

d_gene	abundance	v_gene	j_gene	CDR3nt	CDR3aa
NA	many	TRBV20-1	TRBJ2-1	TGCAGTGCTAGAGATTGGCTACTAGCCGACAATGAGCAGTTCTTC	CSARDWLLADNEQFF
NA	NA	TRBV6-2/TRBV6-3	TRBJ2-7	TGTGCCAGCAGTTACTCGACCACCTACGAGCAGTACTTC	CASSYSTTYEQYF
TRBD1	few	TRBV7-2	TRBJ2-7	TGTGCCAGCTTGACAGGGGGAGGATACGAGCAGTACTTC	CASLTGGGYEQYF
TRBD2	NA	TRBV20-1	TRBJ2-5	TGCAGTGCCATTCCCGGACTAGCAGAGACCCAGTACTTC	CSAIPGLAETQYF
NA	NA	TRBV21-1	TRBJ2-7	TGTGCCAGCAGCAAAAGGCGGGACAGGGGCTGGTACGAGCAGTACTTC	CASSKRRDRGWYEQYF
NA	many	TRBV7-2	TRBJ2-3	TGTGCCAGCAGCTTAGGCGGTAGGCTGCGTTCCACAGATACGCAGTATTTT	CASSLGGRLRSTDTQYF
NA	few	TRBV9	TRBJ2-1	TGTGCCAGCAGCCTCTACCTTGGGGACAATGAGCAGTTCTTC	CASSLYLGDNEQFF
TRBD2	NA	TRBV7-2	TRBJ2-7	TGTGACAGCAGCCAGGGGTGGCTAGCGGGAGGTGAGCAGTACTTC	CDSSQGWLAGGEQYF
TRBD2	NA	TRBV5-1	TRBJ2-7	TGCGCCAGCAGCTTGCCCCGGGGGGGCCTAGGGAATGAGCAGTACTTC	CASSLPRGGLGNEQYF
TRBD2	few	TRBV6-5	TRBJ2-5	TGTGCCAGCAGTTACGGTCGGGGGGGCGGAGAGACCCAGTACTTC	CASSYGRGGGETQYF
NA	NA	TRBV18	TRBJ1-6	TGTGCCAGCTCACCAACTTCGAGCTCCTATAATTCACCCCTCCACTTT	CASSPTSSSYNSPLHF
NA	few	TRBV7-9	TRBJ2-5	TGTGCCAGCAGCTTAGGCGGTAGATCCGGGCAAGAGACCCAGTACTTC	CASSLGGRSGQETQYF
NA	NA	TRBV6-5	TRBJ1-2	TGTGCCAGCAGTTACCTCCAGGGCCCATATGGCTACACCTTC	CASSYLQGPYGYTF
NA	NA	TRBV6-6	TRBJ1-3	TGTGCCAGCAGTTACTCGACAGATTATGGAAACACCATATATTTT	CASSYSTDYGNTIYF
TRBD2	NA	TRBV2	TRBJ2-1	TGTGCCAGCAGTTTCGAGACCGGGACTAGCGGCAATGAGCAGTTCTTC	CASSFETGTSGNEQFF
TRBD1	NA	TRBV7-8	TRBJ2-1	TGTGCCAGCAGCCCTCCCAGGACAGGTGCTAACAATGAGCAGTTCTTC	CASSPPRTGANNEQFF
NA	few	TRBV20-1	TRBJ2-2	TGCAGTGCTAGAGGGACTGGCGACACCGGGGAGCTGTTTTTT	CSARGTGDTGELFF
NA	NA	TRBV11-2	TRBJ2-3	TGTGCCAGCAGCTTAGAAGGGGCAGGGTCAGATACGCAGTATTTT	CASSLEGAGSDTQYF
NA	few	TRBV20-1	TRBJ2-5	TGCAGTGCTAGAGAAAACAGCATGGGCGAGACCCAGTACTTC	CSARENSMGETQYF
TRBD2	few	TRBV2	TRBJ2-5	TGTGCCAGCAGTGGGACTAGCGGGGGGGCGGAGACCCAGTACTTC	CASSGTSGGAETQYF
NA	many	TRBV7-2	TRBJ1-2	TGTGCCAGCAGCCAGGACAATAACTATGGCTACACCTTC	CASSQDNNYGYTF
NA	NA	TRBV20-1	TRBJ1-1	TGCAGTGTTCAAGGGTCGGGGATCACTGAAGCTTTCTTT	CSVQGSGITEAFF
TRBD1	NA	TRBV6-6	TRBJ1-3	TGTGCCGGCAGGACAGGGCCCGGAAACACCATATATTTT	CAGRTGPGNTIYF
NA	NA	TRBV6-2/TRBV6-3	TRBJ1-5	TGTGCCAGCAGTTACGTGGGTGGGGTTACGACCAAGCCCCAGCATTTT	CASSYVGGVTTKPQHF
TRBD1	many	TRBV29-1	TRBJ2-5	TGCAGCGTTGGGAAGACAGGGGGCGCCCAGACCCAGTACTTC	CSVGKTGGAQTQYF
TRBD1	many	TRBV9	TRBJ2-6	TGTGCCAGCAGCGTGGACAGGGGAAGGTCAGGGGCCAACGTCCTGACTTTC	CASSVDRGRSGANVLTF
TRBD2	few	TRBV6-2/TRBV6-3	TRBJ2-5	TGTGCCAGCAGTTATAACCCTCGATTGACTAGCGGGTTCCAAGAGACCCAGTACTTC	CASSYNPRLTSGFQETQYF
NA	NA	TRBV5-1	TRBJ2-1	TGCGCCAGCAGCTTGTGCCAAATCTCGTCGGAAGGTGAGCAGTTCTTC	CASSLCQISSEGEQFF
TRBD2	once	TRBV5-5	TRBJ2-3	TGTGCCAGCATACGAAGCGGGACTAGCACAGATACGCAGTATTTT	CASIRSGTSTDTQYF
TRBD1	NA	TRBV5-6	TRBJ2-1	TGTGCCAGCAGCTTGAGGACAGGGAGCAATGAGCAGTTCTTC	CASSLRTGSNEQFF
NA	NA	TRBV30	TRBJ1-6	TGTGCCTGGATTTCCGGGATTAATAATTCACCCCTCCACTTT	CAWISGINNSPLHF
NA	few	TRBV30	TRBJ1-5	TGTGCCTGGAGCCGAATCGAGGGTAATCAGCCCCAGCATTTT	CAWSRIEGNQPQHF
TRBD1	few	TRBV5-1	TRBJ2-7	TGCGCCAGCAGCATAGGACAGGGTGGCGACGAGCAGTACTTC	CASSIGQGGDEQYF
TRBD1	few	TRBV4-1	TRBJ2-7	TGCGCCAGCAGCCAAGACGAACAGGGGGTTGCGCAGCAGTACTTC	CASSQDEQGVAQQYF
NA	few	TRBV20-1	TRBJ2-1	TGCAGTGCTAGAGACCCGAAAACGGGGGGCGCCTACAATGAGCAGTTCTTC	CSARDPKTGGAYNEQFF